Listed here are 26 T cell receptor beta chains from one sample, sequenced in a study of human T cells and chemical hapten exposure (dated by TCRdb to the early 2020s). Libraries came from RACE. Instrument on record: NextSeq 500. Through fastp at Q25 and MiXCR, TCRdb rebuilt clones from the public reads, retaining in-frame beta chains. One record per CDR3 amino acid sequence lists the most common genes and DNA. The sample data list around 120,000 distinct CDR3 sequences, and approximately 13% of these were observed just once. The biggest ten clones account for less than 0.95% of the sample. In the paper's terms, the time point label means: patch test 1, 2 weeks after DPC sensitization. The intended sense of this specimen's treatment or condition label: therapeutic diphenylcyclopropenone sensitization with weekly scalp DPC. Specimen: whole blood, collected in connection with sensitization to the hapten diphenylcyclopropenone (DPC). All receptors derive from a man younger than 35 with alopecia areata. Some clones in this sample may be carry-over from other donors' samples.

This chain uses TRBV29-1 with TRBJ1-1; a possible D gene is TRBD1 (6 bases). The CDR3 is 11 amino acids. The V end was cut by 8 bases, the J end by 11 bases, with 18 bases between. Looked up from germline, CDR1 is SQVTM and CDR2 is ANQGSEA. As DNA, the CDR3 is TGCAGCCCAAAGGTGGGGGCTAGTGCTTTCTTT. It specifies CSPKVGASAFF.

This rearrangement joins TRBV7-9 to TRBJ2-1, with 10 bases lining up with TRBD2. The CDR3 extends over 15 amino acids. Losses at the gene ends were 3 bases for V and 5 bases for J; bases not matched to a gene: 4. CDR1 and CDR2 (germline): SEHNR, FQNEAQ (reference sequence). The CDR3 here is CASSFPSGRHNEQFF. DNA for the CDR3: TGTGCCAGCAGCTTCCCTAGCGGGAGACACAATGAGCAGTTCTTC.

This CDR3 reads CASSYSPRYEQYF. DNA of the CDR3: TGTGCCAGCAGTTACTCCCCCCGCTACGAGCAGTACTTC. This chain joins TRBV6-2 or TRBV6-3 and TRBJ2-7; D unresolved. Looked up from germline, CDR1 is MNHEY and CDR2 is SVGEGT. The CDR3 is 13 residues long. The V and J ends lost 0 bases and 3 bases respectively, with 6 bases between them.

CDR3 bases: TGTGCCAGCAGCCAAGTGGGCCTAGGACGGCGCCATATCACCGGGGAGCTGTTTTTT. Protein product: CASSQVGLGRRHITGELFF. J is TRBJ2-2 and V is TRBV4-2; D ambiguous. The ends were cut back, 1 base at V and 4 bases at J, with 22 bases in the middle. The CDR3 has 19 amino acids. CDR1 is LGHNA and CDR2 is YNFKEQ in the germline V gene.

The rearrangement links TRBV9 to TRBJ2-5; 7 bases line up with TRBD1. The germline V gene has CDR1 SGDLS and CDR2 YYNGEE. This CDR3 contains 16 residues. Germline trimming cut 3 bases from V and 1 base from J; bases unmatched to any gene: 9. The CDR3 reads CASSGRRDSPQETQYF. The CDR3 DNA reads TGTGCCAGCAGCGGACGAAGGGACAGTCCCCAAGAGACCCAGTACTTC.

The V call is TRBV7-2, the J call TRBJ2-2, with 11 bases lining up with TRBD2. Germline CDR1 is SGHTA and CDR2 is FQGNSA. CDR3 length: 15 residues. V lost 9 bases to trimming and J lost 0 bases; unmatched junction nucleotides: 3. CDR3 in DNA: TGTGCCAGTCTACTAGCGGGGGCGAACACCGGGGAGCTGTTTTTT. Translated, it gives CASLLAGANTGELFF.

This clonotype was seen a handful of times. Here the CDR3 reads CAISARGQGMNTEAFF. The CDR3 region has the DNA TGTGCCATCAGCGCCCGGGGACAGGGCATGAACACTGAAGCTTTCTTT. This chain connects TRBV10-3 to TRBJ1-1; TRBD1 agrees at 9 bases. This CDR3 contains 16 residues. V lost 6 bases, J lost 0 bases, and 8 bases stayed unmatched. Germline-derived CDR1 and CDR2 are ENHRY and SYGVKD.

This clonotype came up a few times. J is TRBJ2-5 and V is TRBV3-1, with TRBD2 matching over 9 bases. The J segment lost 2 bases and the V segment lost 3 bases, leaving 10 bases of the junction unmatched. This CDR3 contains 17 residues. Germline V gives CDR1 LGHDT, CDR2 YNNKEL (reference sequence). Written as DNA, the CDR3 is TGTGCCAGCAGCCACCTGAGGCGGGGGGGCCGGCAAGAGACCCAGTACTTC. Translation: CASSHLRRGGRQETQYF.

This clonotype has more than one count but fewer than ten. The chain recombines TRBV29-1 with TRBJ1-1; D uncertain. From germline, CDR1 is SQVTM and CDR2 ANQGSEA. The CDR3 spans 12 residues. Trimming left V 1 base short and J 4 bases short, with 7 bases between. CDR3 loop: CSVEGGGTEAFF. CDR3 nucleotides: TGCAGCGTTGAAGGGGGTGGCACTGAAGCTTTCTTT.

This clonotype was seen a handful of times. The chain has TRBV12-5 and TRBJ1-3; D gene ambiguous. CDR3 length: 15 amino acids. Trimming left V 5 bases short and J 3 bases short, with 14 bases between. The V gene's germline CDR1 is LGHNT and CDR2 FRNRAP. CDR3 nucleotide sequence: TGTGCTAGTGGTCCAAACTATGGGAGTGGAAACACCATATATTTT. It is translated as CASGPNYGSGNTIYF. The whole variable domain, remainder taken from reference TRBV12-5 and TRBJ1-3, is DARVTQTPRHKVTEMGQEVTMRCQPILGHNTVFWYRQTMMQGLELLAYFRNRAPLDDSGMPKDRFSAEMPDATLATLKIQPSEPRDSAVYFCASGPNYGSGNTIYFGEGSWLTVV.

The V call is TRBV19, the J call TRBJ2-2; D is possibly TRBD1 (5 bases). The CDR3 runs to 15 residues. The ends were cut back, 3 bases at V and 2 bases at J, with 10 bases in the middle. CDR1 and CDR2 (germline): LNHDA, SQIVND (reference sequence). The CDR3 DNA is TGTGCCAGTAGTATTTGGACATCTAACACCGGGGAGCTGTTTTTT. This gives the protein CASSIWTSNTGELFF. Full variable domain (remainder filled in from reference TRBV19 and TRBJ2-2): DGGITQSPKYLFRKEGQNVTLSCEQNLNHDAMYWYRQDPGQGLRLIYYSQIVNDFQKGDIAEGYSVSREKKESFPLTVTSAQKNPTAFYLCASSIWTSNTGELFFGEGSRLTVL.

The chain recombines TRBV7-9 with TRBJ2-7, with D tentatively TRBD2 (5 bases). The V gene's germline CDR1 is SEHNR and CDR2 FQNEAQ (reference sequence). The CDR3 extends over 12 amino acids. Trimming removed 1 base at V and 5 bases at J, with 6 bases between. The DNA of the CDR3 is TGTGCCAGCAGCTTAGTGAGGGACGAGCAGTACTTC. Its translation is CASSLVRDEQYF.

The chain recombines TRBV6-5 with TRBJ2-4; perhaps TRBD1 as D (5 bases). The CDR3 is 17 residues long. Trimming cost V 4 bases and J 0 bases, with 16 bases left between them. Germline V lookup: CDR1 MNHEY, CDR2 SVGAGI. CDR3 bases: TGTGCCAGCAGTTTCCTTCGAGAAGGGGCAGCCAAAAACATTCAGTACTTC. This codes for CASSFLREGAAKNIQYF.

The chain couples TRBV27 to TRBJ2-2; maybe TRBD1 (6 bases). V lost 3 bases and J lost 1, with 9 bases in between. CDR1 MNHEY and CDR2 SMNVEV come from the germline V gene (reference sequence). This CDR3 has 15 amino acids. CDR3 sequence reads: CASSLYRVNTGELFF. Written as DNA, the CDR3 is TGTGCCAGCAGTTTGTACAGGGTGAACACCGGGGAGCTGTTTTTT.

This clonotype was picked up a small number of times. This chain connects TRBV5-5 to TRBJ2-7, with unresolved D. Germline CDR1 reads SGHKS; CDR2 reads YYEKEE (reference sequence). The CDR3 has 12 amino acids. V shed 0 bases and J shed 7 bases, with 8 bases lying between them. The CDR3 sequence is CASSLARQEQYF. The CDR3, as DNA: TGTGCCAGCAGCTTGGCTAGGCAGGAGCAGTACTTC.

This clonotype was picked up a small number of times. V usage is TRBV27 and J usage is TRBJ1-6; no clear D. The CDR3 runs to 14 residues. CDR1 and CDR2 (germline): MNHEY, SMNVEV (reference sequence). The V end was cut by 0 bases, the J end by 8 bases, with 8 bases between. CDR3 sequence (DNA): TGTGCCAGCAGTTTATCGGTGGGGTATTCACCCCTCCACTTT. This gives the protein CASSLSVGYSPLHF.

This clonotype was seen a few times. The CDR3, as DNA: TGCGCCAGCAGTGAATTGCGGGGGGCAGAGCAGTTCTTC. It is translated as CASSELRGAEQFF. The chain links TRBV10-2 to TRBJ2-1, with 8 bases matching TRBD2. CDR1 and CDR2 (germline): WSHSY, SAAADI. This CDR3 contains 13 residues. Losses at the gene ends were 3 bases for V and 10 bases for J; bases not matched to a gene: 5.

This clonotype turned up a few times. The chain joins TRBV5-5 to TRBJ1-2; 9 bases map to TRBD1. The trim removed 4 bases at V and 4 bases at J, leaving 8 bases unmatched. This CDR3 spans 15 amino acids. Germline CDR1 reads SGHKS; CDR2 reads YYEKEE (reference sequence). In nucleotides, the CDR3 is TGTGCCAGCAGCCTGGGGGACAGGGCCGGCTATGGCTACACCTTC. Translated, it gives CASSLGDRAGYGYTF. Full variable domain (missing parts from reference TRBV5-5 and TRBJ1-2): DAGVTQSPTHLIKTRGQQVTLRCSPISGHKSVSWYQQVLGQGPQFIFQYYEKEERGRGNFPDRFSARQFPNYSSELNVNALLLGDSALYLCASSLGDRAGYGYTFGSGTRLTVV.

The chain is built from TRBV7-9 and TRBJ1-4, with D hard to call. Germline assignment: CDR1 SEHNR and CDR2 FQNEAQ (reference sequence). The CDR3 loop spans 15 amino acids. V was pared by 1 base and J by 8 bases, with 14 bases between. CDR3 nucleotide sequence: TGTGCCAGCAGCTTAGTAGGTTGGTCAGCGGAAAAACTGTTTTTT. This encodes CASSLVGWSAEKLFF. Full variable domain (missing parts from reference TRBV7-9 and TRBJ1-4): DTGVSQNPRHKITKRGQNVTFRCDPISEHNRLYWYRQTLGQGPEFLTYFQNEAQLEKSRLLSDRFSAERPKGSFSTLEIQRTEQGDSAMYLCASSLVGWSAEKLFFGSGTQLSVL.

The V gene is TRBV19, the J gene TRBJ1-6; TRBD1 agrees at 10 bases. CDR1 LNHDA and CDR2 SQIVND come from the germline V gene (reference sequence). The junction had 13 bases not matched to a gene; V was cut back by 7 bases and J by 16 bases. The CDR3 is 14 residues long. In nucleotides, the CDR3 is TGTGCCAGTACGGCGGGACAGGGGTCGCTTTCGCTCCACTTT. It is translated as CASTAGQGSLSLHF.

The chain has TRBV6-2 or TRBV6-3 and TRBJ1-4, with D tentatively TRBD1 (5 bases). Germline V CDR1 and CDR2: MNHEY, SVGEGT. This CDR3 is 16 amino acids long. Trimming left V 4 bases short and J 8 bases short, with 20 bases between. The CDR3 DNA is TGTGCCAGCAGTTGGGGGACGATGGCTCGTATCGAAAAACTGTTTTTT. Amino acids: CASSWGTMARIEKLFF.

The V gene is TRBV23-1, the J gene TRBJ2-7; D gene unclear. TRBV23-1 is treated as an ORF (open reading frame) with a function not yet certain. The CDR3 contains 16 residues. Trimming removed 4 bases from V and 6 bases from J, with 22 bases in between. This CDR3 reads CASSLVWTGEILEQYF. CDR3 coding DNA: TGCGCCAGCAGTCTCGTGTGGACGGGCGAAATCCTCGAGCAGTACTTC.

This chain uses TRBV5-1 with TRBJ2-5; maybe TRBD2 (6 bases). Germline CDR1 is SGHRS and CDR2 is YFSETQ. V lost 0 bases, J lost 3 bases, and 18 bases lay in between. The CDR3 extends over 17 amino acids. CDR3 sequence reads: CASSLAPTGLPKETQYF. The DNA of the CDR3 is TGCGCCAGCAGCTTGGCTCCGACGGGACTTCCAAAAGAGACCCAGTACTTC.

This clonotype was detected only a few times. The chain employs TRBV7-6 and TRBJ1-1; D is unclear. The CDR3 extends over 15 amino acids. Trimming left V 1 base short and J 4 bases short, with 13 bases between. The germline V gene has CDR1 SGHVS and CDR2 FNYEAQ. CDR3 bases: TGTGCCAGCAGCTTAGTTGGTGGCCGGACCACTGAAGCTTTCTTT. Protein: CASSLVGGRTTEAFF.

The table lists this clonotype with a few counts. This rearrangement joins TRBV4-1 to TRBJ1-1, with D perhaps TRBD1 (6 bases). CDR1 and CDR2 (germline): MGHRA, YSYEKL. This CDR3 is 17 amino acids long. Trimming removed 1 base at V and 6 bases at J, with 21 bases between. The CDR3 sequence: CASSQALKGRGYPEAFF. CDR3 DNA: TGCGCCAGCAGCCAAGCCCTAAAGGGCAGGGGTTATCCTGAAGCTTTCTTT.

The chain has TRBV6-5 and TRBJ1-6; D possibly corresponds to TRBD1 (6 bases). Germline CDR1 MNHEY, CDR2 SVGAGI. Trimming removed 2 bases from V and 6 bases from J, with 14 bases in between. The CDR3 length is 16 residues. As DNA, the CDR3 is TGTGCCAGCAGTTACACTTCAGGGGCCCGTAATTCACCCCTCCACTTT. This encodes CASSYTSGARNSPLHF.